These 20 T cell receptor beta chains share one sample of origin, sequenced in a study of cytomegalovirus exposure and HLA in healthy donors. Primers for the PCR totalled 60 Vbeta and 13 Jbeta. The method was immunoSEQ multiplex PCR; TCRdb's version includes in-frame clones alone and lacks a portion of them. Of some 120,000 clones in the sample, over 75% were seen once. The sequenced sample consisted of PBMCs. The source of these receptors is a woman aged 40 to 50 in good health and CMV-seropositive.

This sequence joins TRBV5-5 and TRBJ1-4, with TRBD1 as a possible D gene (6 bases). Germline lookup yields CDR1 SGHKS and CDR2 YYEKEE (reference sequence). The CDR3 loop spans 14 amino acids. The ends were cut back, 5 bases at V and 4 bases at J, with 12 bases in the middle. The CDR3: CASRTTGGNEKLFF. DNA of the CDR3: TGTGCCAGCAGGACGACAGGAGGTAATGAAAAACTGTTTTTT.

V gene TRBV4-1 combines with J gene TRBJ1-5; no reliable D call. V lost 0 bases, J lost 0 bases, and 6 bases lay in between. The CDR3 is 15 amino acids. Germline V lookup: CDR1 MGHRA, CDR2 YSYEKL. DNA of the CDR3: TGCGCCAGCAGCCAAGAGAGAATTAGCAATCAGCCCCAGCATTTT. It specifies CASSQERISNQPQHF.

This sequence joins TRBV5-6 and TRBJ2-7, with 7 bases lining up with TRBD1. There are 16 residues in the CDR3. V was pared by 4 bases and J by 3 bases, with 13 bases of the junction left unmatched. CDR1 is SGHDT, CDR2 YYEEEE, per germline. The CDR3 nucleotides read TGTGCCAGCAGCCCCGCGACCGGGACAGACTTCTACGAGCAGTACTTC. Residues: CASSPATGTDFYEQYF.

This chain links TRBV5-1 with TRBJ2-5; no firm D call. CDR3 length equals 14 residues. Trimming cost V 4 bases and J 3 bases, with 13 bases left between them. Per the germline V gene, CDR1 is SGHRS and CDR2 is YFSETQ. Here the CDR3 reads CASSPPFGEETQYF. As DNA, the CDR3 is TGCGCCAGCAGCCCCCCTTTCGGAGAAGAGACCCAGTACTTC.

The chain carries TRBV6-1 and TRBJ2-1, with TRBD2 matching 12 bases. V shed 5 bases, J shed 5 bases, and the junction held 1 base outside the gene matches. This CDR3 is 14 amino acids long. Looked up from germline, CDR1 is MNHNS and CDR2 is SASEGT. CDR3 residues: CASSRLAGDNEQFF. As DNA, the CDR3 is TGTGCCAGCAGTAGACTAGCGGGGGACAATGAGCAGTTCTTC.

The CDR3 DNA is TGCGCCAGCAGCCAAGAACGTCGCTCGGCGGGAGGGCCAGGGAATGAGCAGTTCTTC. Its protein product is CASSQERRSAGGPGNEQFF. The gene calls are TRBV4-1 and TRBJ2-1; 9 bases fit TRBD2. CDR1 is MGHRA, CDR2 YSYEKL, per germline. The trim removed 0 bases at V and 7 bases at J, leaving 16 bases unmatched. The CDR3 covers 19 residues.

The CDR3 loop reads CASSPWLRQGTDTQYF. Here the CDR3 DNA reads TGTGCCAGTTCTCCCTGGCTTCGACAAGGCACAGATACGCAGTATTTT. The chain joins TRBV19 to TRBJ2-3; no definite D call. Deletions cut 8 bases from V and 1 base from J, with 19 bases between. Germline values: CDR1 LNHDA, CDR2 SQIVND (reference sequence). This CDR3 is 16 amino acids long.

The V call is TRBV6-6, the J call TRBJ1-1, with a possible D match to TRBD1 (6 bases). The V gene lost 5 bases and the J gene lost 1 base, with 11 bases spanning the gap. Germline assignment: CDR1 MNHNY and CDR2 SVGAGI (reference sequence). This CDR3 spans 14 amino acids. CDR3 residues: CASSPRQENTEAFF. The DNA for the CDR3 is TGTGCCAGCAGTCCGAGACAGGAGAACACTGAAGCTTTCTTT.

This chain joins TRBV5-5 and TRBJ2-7, with 11 bases that match TRBD1. The germline V gene encodes CDR1 SGHKS and CDR2 YYEKEE (reference sequence). The J segment lost 6 bases and the V segment lost 4 bases, leaving 6 bases of the junction unmatched. The CDR3 is made up of 14 amino acids. CDR3 nucleotide sequence: TGTGCCAGCAGCCTTGGGACAGGGGGAGGCGAGCAGTACTTC. Protein sequence: CASSLGTGGGEQYF.

A few counts support this clone. The chain uses TRBV13 and TRBJ2-1; D is possibly TRBD2 (5 bases). V dropped 5 bases and J dropped 3 bases, with 11 bases sitting between them. The CDR3 length is 14 residues. Looked up from germline, CDR1 is PRHDT and CDR2 is FYEKMQ (reference sequence). For the CDR3, the DNA is TGTGCCAGCAGCCCGCCGGGATACTACAATGAGCAGTTCTTC. Its translation is CASSPPGYYNEQFF.

V and J are TRBV9 and TRBJ2-1; TRBD2 agrees at 8 bases. This CDR3 is built from 17 residues. CDR1 SGDLS and CDR2 YYNGEE come from the germline V gene. Trimming at V came to 0 bases and at J to 5 bases, leaving 10 bases not matched to a gene. In nucleotides, the CDR3 is TGTGCCAGCAGCGTAGCTTTCCAAGCGGGAGTCCACAATGAGCAGTTCTTC. Translation gives CASSVAFQAGVHNEQFF.

CDR3 DNA: TGTGCCAGCAGTGCCCCAGGGGTATTGAGAAACATTCAGTACTTC. This sequence encodes CASSAPGVLRNIQYF. The V and J genes are TRBV28 and TRBJ2-4; D is possibly TRBD1 (6 bases). CDR1 is MDHEN, CDR2 SYDVKM, per germline. This CDR3 has 15 amino acids. V gave up 5 bases and J gave up 6 bases, with 17 bases separating them.

CDR3 residues: CASSQGGGSQPQHF. The CDR3 DNA follows: TGTGCCAGCAGCCAGGGGGGAGGATCTCAGCCCCAGCATTTT. The J gene is TRBJ1-5, the V gene TRBV7-9, with TRBD1 identical over 7 bases. Germline V gives CDR1 SEHNR, CDR2 FQNEAQ (reference sequence). V shed 5 bases, J shed 6 bases, and the junction held 7 bases outside the gene matches. The CDR3 consists of 14 residues.

This rearrangement joins TRBV6-5 to TRBJ2-7; D is possibly TRBD1 (6 bases). Germline CDR1 is MNHEY and CDR2 is SVGAGI. V was clipped by 4 bases and J by 3 bases, with 10 bases between them. This CDR3 contains 13 residues. The CDR3 sequence: CASSSAGVYEQYF. For the CDR3, the DNA is TGTGCCAGCAGTTCGGCAGGGGTCTACGAGCAGTACTTC.

This chain links TRBV5-1 with TRBJ1-4; TRBD1 aligns across 7 bases. V dropped 2 bases and J dropped 6; count of bases not matched to a gene: 7. The CDR3 spans 15 residues. Germline V gene lookup returns CDR1 SGHRS and CDR2 YFSETQ. Here the CDR3 DNA reads TGCGCCAGCAGCTTTGGGGGCAGGGGGGATGAAAAACTGTTTTTT. Its protein product is CASSFGGRGDEKLFF.

V is TRBV6-5 and J is TRBJ2-6, with D maybe TRBD2 (6 bases). V lost 11 bases, J lost 2 bases, and 13 bases lay in between. Germline values: CDR1 MNHEY, CDR2 SVGAGI. The CDR3 has 14 amino acids. CDR3 nucleotide sequence: TGTGCCGTCGGGGGAGCCGCTGGGGCCAACGTCCTGACTTTC. Protein: CAVGGAAGANVLTF.

In its sample, this clone was seen a few times. The CDR3, as DNA: TGTGCCAGCAGCTCAGGGACACACCAAGAGACCCAGTACTTC. It yields the protein CASSSGTHQETQYF. The chain links TRBV7-9 to TRBJ2-5; maybe TRBD1 (6 bases). Trimming left V 4 bases short and J 0 bases short, with 9 bases between. Germline lookup yields CDR1 SEHNR and CDR2 FQNEAQ (reference sequence). The CDR3 has 14 amino acids.

The chain is built from TRBV15 and TRBJ1-4, with no clear D. This CDR3 comprises 15 residues. From germline, CDR1 is LNHNV and CDR2 YYDKDF (reference sequence). Between the trimmed V and J ends, which lost 0 bases and 4 bases, there was a span of 9 bases. CDR3 sequence: CATSRERAVNEKLFF. In DNA, the CDR3 is TGTGCCACCAGCAGAGAGAGGGCAGTTAATGAAAAACTGTTTTTT.

The chain recombines TRBV5-1 with TRBJ2-3, with TRBD2 identical over 7 bases. Germline assignment: CDR1 SGHRS and CDR2 YFSETQ. The junction had 5 bases not matched to a gene; V was cut back by 4 bases and J by 0 bases. This CDR3 has 15 amino acids. CDR3 sequence reads: CASSVLASSTDTQYF. DNA of the CDR3: TGCGCCAGCAGCGTACTAGCGTCTAGCACAGATACGCAGTATTTT. Looking up the rest from reference TRBV5-1 and TRBJ2-3 gives the full variable domain: KAGVTQTPRYLIKTRGQQVTLSCSPISGHRSVSWYQQTPGQGLQFLFEYFSETQRNKGNFPGRFSGRQFSNSRSEMNVSTLELGDSALYLCASSVLASSTDTQYFGPGTRLTVL.

V usage is TRBV6-1 and J usage is TRBJ2-1, with 12 positions matching TRBD2. The CDR3 extends over 15 amino acids. From germline, CDR1 is MNHNS and CDR2 SASEGT. V was clipped by 5 bases and J by 9 bases; unmatched bases: 8. This chain's CDR3 is CASSSPSGGVIEQFF. CDR3 nucleotide sequence: TGTGCCAGCAGTTCTCCTAGCGGGGGGGTCATTGAGCAGTTCTTC.